This entry concerns a single T cell receptor (beta chain). Antigen unknown. The sample belongs to a study of T cell responses to AZD1222 COVID-19 vaccine. Only in-frame clones appear in the TCRdb table, and some are missing; sequencing was by immunoSEQ multiplex PCR. The sample includes some 150,000 clones, 92% of them seen just once. Points from the study as a whole: Only 6 or 7 AZD1222 recipients tested seropositive at baseline.

Trimming pared 4 bases from V and 0 bases from J, leaving 7 bases between. CDR1 SNHLY and CDR2 FYNNEI come from the germline V gene. This CDR3 spans 15 amino acids. The chain combines TRBV2 with TRBJ2-6; D unclear. Sequenced material: peripheral blood, taken 28 days after the second AZD1222 dose. The TCR comes from an adult who received the AZD1222 COVID-19 vaccine. CDR3 amino acids: CASSGSASGANVLTF. In DNA form, the CDR3 reads TGTGCCAGCAGTGGCAGCGCCTCTGGGGCCAACGTCCTGACTTTC.